These T cell receptor beta chains were read from a single sample in a study of a mutant IDH1 vaccine in newly diagnosed glioma. TCRdb's table, derived via immunoSEQ multiplex PCR, lists solely in-frame clones and lacks some. Seen here are about 48,000 clones, 79% observed once, and the top ten hold approximately 6.3%. The antigens these receptors bind are not known. Sequencing was performed on PBMCs, taken from a glioma patient whose treatment included an IDH1 peptide vaccine. All receptors come from a man aged 35-49 years with glioma. The CDR3 runs from the conserved cysteine through the conserved F or W. The D gene is left open where the match is weak. Size is stated for part of the rows, as once, few or many counts, or as a class when the clone is expanded.

V	size	J	D	DNA	CDR3
TRBV19	NA	TRBJ1-6	TRBD1	TGTGCCAGTAGTCCCGCGACAGGGCGTTCACCCCTCCACTTT	CASSPATGRSPLHF
TRBV5-6	once	TRBJ1-2	TRBD1	TGTGCCAGCAGCTTGGAGGGGGCGCTTGGCTACACCTTC	CASSLEGALGYTF
TRBV4-1	few	TRBJ2-2	TRBD1	TGCGCCAGCAGCTTCCCTAGAGACAGGGCGGACACCGGGGAGCTGTTTTTT	CASSFPRDRADTGELFF
TRBV19	NA	TRBJ1-1	TRBD1	TGTGCCAGTCGACAGGGAAGCGCAAACACTGAAGCTTTCTTT	CASRQGSANTEAFF
TRBV7-2	NA	TRBJ2-1	TRBD2	TGTGCCAGCAGCTCCGTTAGACTAGCGGGGGGGCGGTCGGAGCAGTTCTTC	CASSSVRLAGGRSEQFF
TRBV2	NA	TRBJ2-2	TRBD1	TGTGCCAGCAGTGAATCGGGGACAGGTAACACCGGGGAGCTGTTTTTT	CASSESGTGNTGELFF
TRBV7-6	few	TRBJ2-7	TRBD2	TGTGCCAGCAGCTTTACTAGCGGGGGAGAATACGAGCAGTACTTC	CASSFTSGGEYEQYF
TRBV4-1	few	TRBJ2-1	NA	TGCGCCAGCAGCCAAGTTGCGAACCTTGGCAATGAGCAGTTCTTC	CASSQVANLGNEQFF
TRBV14	once	TRBJ2-7	NA	TGTGCCAGCAGCCAAGATTTGGCTGCACGAGAGCAGTACTTC	CASSQDLAAREQYF
TRBV23-1	few	TRBJ2-7	TRBD1	TGCGCCAGCTCGACAGGGAAGACCTCCTACGAGCAGTACTTC	CASSTGKTSYEQYF
TRBV14	NA	TRBJ1-2	NA	TGTGCCAGCAGCCAAGATACCGGGTACGGCTACACCTTC	CASSQDTGYGYTF
TRBV5-1	NA	TRBJ1-2	TRBD1	TGCGCCAGCAGCTTGGACGGCAGGGGGCCGAACTATGGCTACACCTTC	CASSLDGRGPNYGYTF
TRBV29-1	few	TRBJ2-5	NA	TGCAGCGTTAATTGGGGACAAGAGACCCAGTACTTC	CSVNWGQETQYF
TRBV6-6	NA	TRBJ2-1	NA	TGTGCCAGCAGTTACACTGGGTCTGACAATGAGCAGTTCTTC	CASSYTGSDNEQFF
TRBV6-6	NA	TRBJ2-2	NA	TGTGCCAGCAGTTACTCGAAAGGGTATGGCACCGGGGAGCTGTTTTTT	CASSYSKGYGTGELFF
TRBV27	NA	TRBJ1-1	NA	TGTGCCAGCAGGCAGGGTATGGACGAGGAGGCTTTCTTT	CASRQGMDEEAFF
TRBV5-6	NA	TRBJ2-1	NA	TGTGCCAGCAGCTTGCCGAGACAACAACGAGGGAATGAGCAGTTCTTC	CASSLPRQQRGNEQFF
TRBV27	once	TRBJ2-7	NA	TGTGCCAGCAGCCATGAAGGAGGCGAGCAGTACTTC	CASSHEGGEQYF
TRBV5-1	NA	TRBJ2-5	TRBD1	TGCGCCAGCAGCAAGGACAGGGGGAGCCAAGAGACCCAGTACTTC	CASSKDRGSQETQYF
TRBV18	NA	TRBJ2-1	TRBD2	TGTGCCAGCTCACCCCGCGGGACTAGCAATGAGCAGTTCTTC	CASSPRGTSNEQFF
TRBV5-1	NA	TRBJ2-7	TRBD1	TGCGCCAGCAGCTCCGGACAGGGGGCGGGATCCTACGAGCAGTACTTC	CASSSGQGAGSYEQYF
TRBV5-6	NA	TRBJ2-7	NA	TGTGCCAGCAGCTTGGCCAGTTACGGGACACCTACCTACGAGCAGTACTTC	CASSLASYGTPTYEQYF
TRBV2	NA	TRBJ2-1	TRBD2	TGTGCCAGCAGTGAAGAGGGACTAGCGGGCTACAATGAGCAGTTCTTC	CASSEEGLAGYNEQFF
TRBV4-1	NA	TRBJ1-1	NA	TGCGCCAGCAGCCAAGAGGCAACCCTGAACACTGAAGCTTTCTTT	CASSQEATLNTEAFF
TRBV9	NA	TRBJ2-7	NA	TGTGCCAGCAGCCGAGACGGCTACGAGCAGTACTTC	CASSRDGYEQYF
TRBV6-5	NA	TRBJ2-3	NA	TGTGCCAGCAGAACCGACAGGTGGAGTACAGATACGCAGTATTTT	CASRTDRWSTDTQYF